This T cell receptor (beta chain) was identified during a study of beta chain features in type 1 diabetes. Sequencing targeted expressed TCRB transcripts, as all isolated RNA had been reverse transcribed. The table came from immunoSEQ multiplex PCR; TCRdb's copy has only in-frame clones and leaves some out. The sample has about 270,000 clones, roughly an eighth seen once. Note on this clone: The antigen is not known.

Study results and limitations: Junctions at VDJ sites from type 1 diabetes patients had fewer insertions and more deletions. TCRB CDR3 length was moderately but significantly reduced in all four CD4+ subsets of Type 1 diabetes patients.

CDR1 and CDR2 from the germline V gene are MNHEY and SVGAGI. This CDR3 is built from 14 residues. Trimming stripped 5 bases from V and 2 bases from J, with 11 bases between. The sequence came from a man aged 25 to 40 with type 1 diabetes. This chain connects TRBV6-5 to TRBJ2-3; D possibly corresponds to TRBD1 (5 bases). The source material was naive CD4+ T cells from blood. CDR3 sequence (DNA): TGTGCCAGCAGTGTGAACAGGAACACAGATACGCAGTATTTT. Its protein is CASSVNRNTDTQYF.